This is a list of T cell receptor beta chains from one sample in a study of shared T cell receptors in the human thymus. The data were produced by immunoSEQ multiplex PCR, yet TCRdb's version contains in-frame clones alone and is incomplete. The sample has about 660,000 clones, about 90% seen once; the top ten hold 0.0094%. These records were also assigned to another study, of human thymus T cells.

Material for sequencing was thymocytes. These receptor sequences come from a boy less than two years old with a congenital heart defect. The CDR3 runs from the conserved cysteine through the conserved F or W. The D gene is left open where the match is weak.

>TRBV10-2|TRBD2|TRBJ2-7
CASSGLAGVEQYF
TGCGCCAGCAGTGGACTAGCGGGAGTTGAGCAGTACTTC
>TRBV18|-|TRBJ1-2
CASSGAPDGYTF
TGTGCCAGCTCGGGGGCGCCGGATGGCTACACCTTC
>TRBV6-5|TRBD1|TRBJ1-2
CASTRQGRNYGYTF
TGTGCCAGCACTAGACAGGGACGTAACTATGGCTACACCTTC
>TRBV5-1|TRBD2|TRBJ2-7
CASSSSTSGVIYEQYF
TGCGCCAGCAGCTCCTCGACTAGCGGGGTAATCTACGAGCAGTACTTC
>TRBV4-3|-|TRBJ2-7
CASSQESGTGSNEQYF
TGCGCCAGCAGCCAAGAGAGCGGGACAGGTTCTAACGAGCAGTACTTC
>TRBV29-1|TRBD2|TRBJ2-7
CSVVSSGSYEQYF
TGCAGCGTTGTATCGAGCGGGAGTTACGAGCAGTACTTC
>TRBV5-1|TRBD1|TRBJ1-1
CASSRVGRGSLVGTEAFF
TGCGCCAGCTCCCGCGTGGGCAGGGGGTCTCTGGTGGGGACTGAAGCTTTCTTT
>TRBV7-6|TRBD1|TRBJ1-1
CASSSTGMNTEAFF
TGTGCCAGCAGCTCGACAGGGATGAACACTGAAGCTTTCTTT
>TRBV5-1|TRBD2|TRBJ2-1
CASRVRTSADNEQFF
TGCGCCAGCAGAGTTCGGACTAGCGCCGACAATGAGCAGTTCTTC
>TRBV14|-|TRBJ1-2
CASSQGTSSNYGYTF
TGTGCCAGCAGCCAAGGGACATCCTCTAACTATGGCTACACCTTC
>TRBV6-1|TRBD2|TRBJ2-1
CAILAGGNEQFF
TGTGCCATCCTAGCGGGAGGGAATGAGCAGTTCTTC
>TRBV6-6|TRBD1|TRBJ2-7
CASSSGQGGYEQYF
TGTGCCAGCAGTTCGGGACAGGGGGGCTACGAGCAGTACTTC
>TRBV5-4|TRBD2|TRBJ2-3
CASSCWRAGLAETDTQYF
TGTGCCAGCAGCTGTTGGAGGGCCGGACTAGCGGAAACAGATACGCAGTATTTT
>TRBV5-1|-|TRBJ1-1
CASSSTLEAEAFF
TGCGCCAGCAGCTCGACCTTGGAGGCTGAAGCTTTCTTT